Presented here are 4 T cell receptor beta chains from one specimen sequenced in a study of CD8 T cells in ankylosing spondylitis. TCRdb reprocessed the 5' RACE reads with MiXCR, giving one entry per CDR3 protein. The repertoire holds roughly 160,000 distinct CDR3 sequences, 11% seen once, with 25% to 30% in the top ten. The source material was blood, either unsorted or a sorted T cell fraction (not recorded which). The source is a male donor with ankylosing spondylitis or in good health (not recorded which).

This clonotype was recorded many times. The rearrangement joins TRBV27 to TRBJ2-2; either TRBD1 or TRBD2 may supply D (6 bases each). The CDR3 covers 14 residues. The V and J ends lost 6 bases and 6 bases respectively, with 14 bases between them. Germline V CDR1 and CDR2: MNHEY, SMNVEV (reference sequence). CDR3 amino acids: CASSRGLIAGELFF. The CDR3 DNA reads TGTGCCAGCAGCCGGGGGCTGATAGCCGGGGAGCTGTTTTTT.

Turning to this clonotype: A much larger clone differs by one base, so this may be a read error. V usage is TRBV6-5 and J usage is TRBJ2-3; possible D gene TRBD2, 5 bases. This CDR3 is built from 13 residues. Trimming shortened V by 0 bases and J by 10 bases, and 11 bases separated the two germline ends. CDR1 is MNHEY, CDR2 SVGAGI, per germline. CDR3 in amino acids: CASSYSMTNSQYF. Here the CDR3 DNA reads TGTGCCAGCAGTTACTCGATGACTAATTCGCAGTATTTT.

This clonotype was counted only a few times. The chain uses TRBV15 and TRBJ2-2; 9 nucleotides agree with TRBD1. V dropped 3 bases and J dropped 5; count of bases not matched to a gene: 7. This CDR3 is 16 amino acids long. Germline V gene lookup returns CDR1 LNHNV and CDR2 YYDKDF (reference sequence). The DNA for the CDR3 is TGTGCCACCAGCAGTGAAACAGGGGGCGTAACCGGGGAGCTGTTTTTT. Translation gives CATSSETGGVTGELFF.

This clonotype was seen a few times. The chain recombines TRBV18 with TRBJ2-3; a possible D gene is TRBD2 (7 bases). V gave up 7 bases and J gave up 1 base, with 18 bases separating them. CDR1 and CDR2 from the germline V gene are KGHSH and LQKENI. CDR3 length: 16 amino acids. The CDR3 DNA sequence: TGTGCCAGCTTACATGGGGAGGGACAACGCACAGATACGCAGTATTTT. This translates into CASLHGEGQRTDTQYF.